This entry lists 20 T cell receptor beta chains sequenced from one sample in a study of vaccination and CD4 T cells after COVID-19. Their target antigens are unknown. CD4+ T cells that had been cultured provided DNA sequenced with the Oncomine TCR Beta short-read assay. TCRdb reprocessed the PCR reads via MiXCR and lists one record per CDR3 protein. The table shows fewer than 15,000 distinct CDR3 sequences, with under 65% occurring only once. The treatment denotes: roughly 11-day PBMC culture with coronavirus spike peptide pools or control peptides (ViraFEST assay). The sample comprised CD4+ T cells from blood, cultured in vitro. The origin of the receptors is a human donor who had recovered from COVID-19.

The chain employs TRBV25-1 and TRBJ2-3; 10 nucleotides align to TRBD2. With V trimmed by 1 base and J by 0 bases, 4 bases remained unmatched. Per germline, CDR1 MGHDK and CDR2 SYGVNS. The CDR3 runs 17 residues. Here the CDR3 DNA reads TGTGCCAGCAGTGAATCTGGACTAGCGGTGAGCACAGATACGCAGTATTTT. This encodes CASSESGLAVSTDTQYF.

This clonotype came up a few times. This chain uses TRBV7-3 with TRBJ2-5; D is ambiguous. CDR3 length: 12 amino acids. Germline CDR1 and CDR2: SGHTA and FQGTGA. V gave up 4 bases and J gave up 2 bases, with 5 bases separating them. This CDR3 is CASSWAQETQYF. The CDR3 bases are TGTGCCAGCAGCTGGGCGCAAGAGACCCAGTACTTC.

This sequence joins TRBV7-9 and TRBJ2-5; D call uncertain. Germline CDR1 is SEHNR and CDR2 is FQNEAQ (reference sequence). V was trimmed by 6 bases and J by 5 bases, leaving 13 bases between them. This CDR3 region has 13 residues. The chain's CDR3 is CASSPGGLETQYF. CDR3 DNA: TGTGCCAGCAGTCCCGGTGGATTGGAGACCCAGTACTTC.

This clonotype has just a few counts. The J gene is TRBJ1-5, the V gene TRBV28; 8 bases are a match to TRBD1. Germline CDR1 is MDHEN and CDR2 is SYDVKM. J gave up 8 bases and V 3 bases, and 6 bases lay outside the gene matches. This CDR3 spans 14 amino acids. In nucleotides, the CDR3 is TGTGCCAGCAGTTTGTTCGACAGGGGAGAGCCCCAGCATTTT. This translates into CASSLFDRGEPQHF.

This chain uses TRBV6-2 or TRBV6-3 with TRBJ2-7; D gene ambiguous. V lost 5 bases to trimming and J lost 7 bases, with 18 bases between them. CDR1 is MNHEY, CDR2 SVGEGT, per germline. CDR3 length: 14 residues. CDR3 sequence reads: CASSNPASRREQYF. In DNA form, the CDR3 reads TGTGCCAGCAGTAACCCAGCAAGTCGTAGGGAGCAGTACTTC.

The genes are TRBV30 and TRBJ1-5; D ambiguous. The germline gives CDR1 GTSNPN, CDR2 SVGIG (reference sequence). Trimming stripped 1 base from V and 0 bases from J, with 4 bases between. The CDR3 is 13 amino acids. In DNA, the CDR3 is TGTGCCTGGAGTGCGAATAGCAATCAGCCCCAGCATTTT. Protein: CAWSANSNQPQHF.

In DNA, the CDR3 is TGTGCCAGCAGGGAGTGGAAGCAATCGAACACCGGGGAGCTGTTTTTT. It specifies CASREWKQSNTGELFF. V gene TRBV7-9 combines with J gene TRBJ2-2; no reliable D call. The V gene's germline CDR1 is SEHNR and CDR2 FQNEAQ (reference sequence). The CDR3 has 16 residues. V was pared by 6 bases and J by 0 bases, with 14 bases between.

This clonotype was observed a single time. V usage is TRBV2 and J usage is TRBJ1-2; TRBD1 aligns across 7 bases. Germline V gene data show CDR1 as SNHLY and CDR2 as FYNNEI. The CDR3 has 13 residues. The trim removed 2 bases at V and 4 bases at J, leaving 1 base unmatched. CDR3 DNA: TGTGCCAGCAGTGAATACAGGGGCTATGGCTACACCTTC. Translating gives CASSEYRGYGYTF.

V is TRBV12-3 or TRBV12-4 and J is TRBJ2-5; D perhaps matches TRBD1 (6 bases). The CDR3 spans 14 residues. The V end was cut by 0 bases, the J end by 5 bases, with 10 bases between. CDR3 protein: CASSLAGTRETQYF. The DNA for the CDR3 is TGTGCCAGCAGTTTAGCAGGGACACGGGAGACCCAGTACTTC.

This clonotype came up a few times. One junction end disagrees with the germline gene, perhaps due to a read error. This chain uses TRBV7-9 with TRBJ2-5; D may be TRBD2 (6 bases). Per germline, CDR1 SEHNR and CDR2 FQNEAQ (reference sequence). CDR3 length: 13 residues. CDR3 nucleotides: TGCGCCAGCAGCCGGGACTTCCAAGAGACCCAGTACTTC. Its translation is CASSRDFQETQYF. The full variable domain, rest sourced from reference TRBV7-9 and TRBJ2-5, is DTGVSQNPRHKITKRGQNVTFRCDPISEHNRLYWYRQTLGQGPEFLTYFQNEAQLEKSRLLSDRFSAERPKGSFSTLEIQRTEQGDSAMYLCASSRDFQETQYFGPGTRLLVL.

A few counts support this clonotype. The J gene is TRBJ1-5, the V gene TRBV20-1, with 8 positions matching TRBD1. The CDR3 sequence is 15 residues long. Germline CDR1 and CDR2: DFQATT and SNEGSKA (reference sequence). J gave up 5 bases and V 6 bases, and 12 bases lay outside the gene matches. For the CDR3, the DNA is TGCAGTGCCAGGGGGCTAGGAACAGGTTATCAGCCCCAGCATTTT. It translates to CSARGLGTGYQPQHF.

The genes are TRBV21-1 and TRBJ2-5; the listed D gene, TRBD2, was not tested against the DNA. TRBV21-1 is recorded as a pseudogene. There are 12 residues in the CDR3. The CDR3: CAKLGAQETQYF. The CDR3 region has the DNA TGTGCCAAATTGGGAGCCCAAGAGACCCAGTACTTC.

This chain connects TRBV5-5 to TRBJ2-7; 8 positions agree with TRBD2. This CDR3 region has 15 residues. J gave up 3 bases and V 0 bases, and 5 bases lay outside the gene matches. The germline gives CDR1 SGHKS, CDR2 YYEKEE (reference sequence). CDR3 protein: CASSLGLAGLYEQYF. CDR3 nucleotide sequence: TGTGCCAGCAGCTTGGGGCTAGCGGGCCTCTACGAGCAGTACTTC.

V and J are TRBV6-2 or TRBV6-3 and TRBJ2-6; D gene unclear. The germline V gene has CDR1 MNHEY and CDR2 SVGEGT. The CDR3 runs 17 residues. Trimming removed 6 bases from V and 0 bases from J, with 15 bases in between. The CDR3 DNA reads TGTGCCAGCAGAGCCCCCTTAGGCTCCTCTGGGGCCAACGTCCTGACTTTC. Translation gives CASRAPLGSSGANVLTF.

The chain has TRBV28 and TRBJ2-3, with D unclear. The CDR3 is 13 residues long. V was trimmed by 6 bases and J by 0 bases, leaving 7 bases between them. Germline CDR1 MDHEN, CDR2 SYDVKM. This CDR3 reads CASRATSTDTQYF. The CDR3 DNA is TGTGCCAGCAGGGCGACTAGCACAGATACGCAGTATTTT.

The V and J genes are TRBV27 and TRBJ2-7; TRBD2 matches at 7 bases. Germline CDR1 is MNHEY and CDR2 is SMNVEV (reference sequence). The V segment lost 4 bases and the J segment 1 base; nucleotides outside the gene matches: 13. The CDR3 has 17 amino acids. The CDR3 loop is CASSSRIQSGGSYEQYF. The CDR3 coding sequence is TGTGCCAGCAGTTCTCGGATTCAATCGGGAGGATCCTACGAGCAGTACTTC.

This chain connects TRBV7-3 to TRBJ2-3; 11 bases agree with TRBD2. Germline CDR1 SGHTA, CDR2 FQGTGA. The CDR3 length is 16 residues. The trim removed 5 bases at V and 1 base at J, leaving 5 bases unmatched. In DNA, the CDR3 is TGTGCCAGCAGCCTCTTGACTAGCGGGGGCACAGATACGCAGTATTTT. Amino acid sequence: CASSLLTSGGTDTQYF.

The chain combines TRBV7-3 with TRBJ1-1; a weak D match, TRBD1 (5 bases). V was clipped by 5 bases and J by 1 base, with 8 bases between them. The CDR3 loop spans 13 amino acids. Looked up from germline, CDR1 is SGHTA and CDR2 is FQGTGA. This CDR3 reads CASSRQGNTEAFF. CDR3 coding DNA: TGTGCCAGCAGCCGCCAGGGGAACACTGAAGCTTTCTTT. The whole variable domain, filled in from reference TRBV7-3 and TRBJ1-1, reads GAGVSQTPSNKVTEKGKYVELRCDPISGHTALYWYRQSLGQGPEFLIYFQGTGAADDSGLPNDRFFAVRPEGSVSTLKIQRTERGDSAVYLCASSRQGNTEAFFGQGTRLTVV.

V gene TRBV2 combines with J gene TRBJ1-1, with D unresolved. V dropped 4 bases and J dropped 1 base, with 7 bases sitting between them. The germline V gene has CDR1 SNHLY and CDR2 FYNNEI. This CDR3 spans 13 amino acids. In nucleotides, the CDR3 is TGTGCCAGCAGTGTGCGGCAGAACACTGAAGCTTTCTTT. This translates into CASSVRQNTEAFF. Looking up the rest from reference TRBV2 and TRBJ1-1 gives the full variable domain: EPEVTQTPSHQVTQMGQEVILRCVPISNHLYFYWYRQILGQKVEFLVSFYNNEISEKSEIFDDQFSVERPDGSNFTLKIRSTKLEDSAMYFCASSVRQNTEAFFGQGTRLTVV.

The V call is TRBV10-2, the J call TRBJ1-6; maybe TRBD1 (6 bases). The CDR3 has 16 residues. Germline CDR1 WSHSY, CDR2 SAAADI. Trimming removed 7 bases from V and 0 bases from J, with 13 bases in between. The CDR3 here is CASTYDRSSYNSPLHF. The DNA for the CDR3 is TGCGCCAGCACTTATGACAGGAGCTCCTATAATTCACCCCTCCACTTT.